Listed below are T cell receptor beta chains from one sample, sequenced in a study of cytomegalovirus exposure and HLA in healthy donors. The protocol was immunoSEQ multiplex PCR, while the TCRdb copy is restricted to in-frame clones and leaves out a portion. Of about 96,000 clones detected, 60% to 75% appear once; the ten largest clones hold around 3.2%. The sample taken for sequencing was PBMCs. The receptors here all came from a female donor in good health and CMV-seropositive. Each CDR3 is given with its conserved first and last residue. Each record gives: clone size, D gene, J gene, V gene, CDR3 protein, CDR3 DNA. A D gene is named only where the DNA matches it firmly. Rows give clone size only sometimes, using once, few, many, or a class for an expanded clone.

NA	TRBD2	TRBJ2-3	TRBV7-2	CASSPGGLDTQYF	TGTGCCAGCAGCCCGGGAGGGTTAGATACGCAGTATTTT
NA	TRBD2	TRBJ2-1	TRBV7-2	CASSPRTSGGYNEQFF	TGTGCCAGCAGCCCCCGGACTAGCGGGGGATACAATGAGCAGTTCTTC
NA	NA	TRBJ1-5	TRBV6-6	CASSSSYSNQPQHF	TGTGCCAGCAGTTCAAGCTATAGCAATCAGCCCCAGCATTTT
NA	TRBD2	TRBJ2-2	TRBV6-1	CASSETGGVVFF	TGTGCCAGCAGTGAAACCGGGGGGGTGGTGTTTTTT
few	TRBD1	TRBJ1-1	TRBV10-1	CASSTSRTGNTEAFF	TGCGCCAGCAGCACCAGCAGGACAGGGAACACTGAAGCTTTCTTT
few	TRBD1	TRBJ2-7	TRBV6-5	CASSRTGVEQYF	TGTGCCAGCAGCCGCACAGGGGTCGAGCAGTACTTC
NA	TRBD1	TRBJ2-7	TRBV6-5	CASSYGTGTEYF	TGTGCCAGCAGTTACGGGACAGGGACGGAGTACTTC
NA	NA	TRBJ2-4	TRBV7-2	CASSELGGKNIQYF	TGTGCCAGCAGCGAACTAGGGGGCAAAAACATTCAGTACTTC
NA	NA	TRBJ2-7	TRBV15	CATSSYGGEQYF	TGTGCCACCAGCAGTTACGGGGGAGAGCAGTACTTC
NA	NA	TRBJ2-1	TRBV7-2	CASSSGSNSYNEQFF	TGTGCCAGCAGCTCGGGGTCCAACTCCTACAATGAGCAGTTCTTC
NA	NA	TRBJ2-1	TRBV11-2	CASSQRGGPYNEQFF	TGTGCCAGCAGCCAAAGAGGAGGCCCCTACAATGAGCAGTTCTTC
NA	TRBD1	TRBJ2-7	TRBV30	CAWTTTGVEQYF	TGTGCCTGGACTACAACAGGGGTCGAGCAGTACTTC
NA	TRBD1	TRBJ2-3	TRBV6-1	CASTRDRASTDTQYF	TGTGCCAGCACACGGGACAGGGCTTCCACAGATACGCAGTATTTT
NA	NA	TRBJ2-7	TRBV9	CASSPGAGEWSEQYF	TGTGCCAGCAGCCCAGGGGCGGGGGAATGGTCCGAGCAGTACTTC
NA	TRBD2	TRBJ2-1	TRBV7-2	CASSLSGGTYNEQFF	TGTGCCAGCAGCTTAAGCGGGGGGACATACAATGAGCAGTTCTTC